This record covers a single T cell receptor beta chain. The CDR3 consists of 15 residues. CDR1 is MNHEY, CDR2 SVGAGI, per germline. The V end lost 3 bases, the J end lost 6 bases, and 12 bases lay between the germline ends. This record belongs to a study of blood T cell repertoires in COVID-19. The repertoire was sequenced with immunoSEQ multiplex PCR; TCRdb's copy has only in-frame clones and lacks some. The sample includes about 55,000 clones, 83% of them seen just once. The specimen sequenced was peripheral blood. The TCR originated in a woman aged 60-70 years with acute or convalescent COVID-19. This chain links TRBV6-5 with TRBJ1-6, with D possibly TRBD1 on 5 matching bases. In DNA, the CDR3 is TGTGCCAGCAGTTATGGAGGGGACCGTAATTCACCCCTCCACTTT. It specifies CASSYGGDRNSPLHF.